This entry concerns a single TCR beta chain. The entry originates in a study of cytomegalovirus exposure and HLA in healthy donors. Trimming cost V 1 base and J 4 bases, with 14 bases left between them. The CDR3 consists of 15 residues. Germline assignment: CDR1 SGHRS and CDR2 YFSETQ. The PCR had 60 Vbeta and 13 Jbeta primers. Measured with immunoSEQ multiplex PCR; TCRdb has only the in-frame clones, and not every one. The sample lists about 140,000 clones, 60% to 80% occurring once. The sequencing sample was made of PBMCs. The clonotype comes from a male donor in good health and CMV-seronegative. The chain joins TRBV5-1 to TRBJ1-1; D remains unclear. Here the CDR3 reads CASSLLQSLATEAFF. The CDR3 nucleotides read TGCGCCAGCAGCTTGTTACAGAGCCTGGCCACTGAAGCTTTCTTT.